Sequencing of this T cell receptor (beta chain) was carried out in a study of graft-versus-host responses after intestinal transplantation. Study-wide context: Multivisceral, liver-intestinal, or isolated intestinal grafts were transplanted into recipients. For about three years after anti-thymocyte globulin induction, all recipients took tacrolimus and steroids. Study-wide points: Early after transplant, HvG clones declined as circulating GvH clones peaked. The recipient marrow held GvH clones, and some of them showed up first in ileum or blood.

About this clone itself: The antigen remains undetermined.

This CDR3 comprises 17 residues. V lost 2 bases and J lost 0; bases outside the gene matches: 9. CDR1 is LNHNV, CDR2 YYDKDF, per germline (reference sequence). Data came from immunoSEQ multiplex PCR; TCRdb stores just in-frame clones and leaves some out. Counted here are 85,000 to 130,000 clones, roughly nine tenths occurring once; the ten biggest clones make up over 0.7%. This clonotype originated in a human donor who received an intestinal transplant. The rearrangement joins TRBV15 to TRBJ1-2, with 7 bases aligning to TRBD1. Sample: unstimulated CD4+ T cells sorted from spleen or lymph node cells, taken before intestinal transplant. DNA for the CDR3: TGTGCCACCAGCAGAACGGACAGGCTTCAGCCTAACTATGGCTACACCTTC. Amino acid sequence: CATSRTDRLQPNYGYTF.